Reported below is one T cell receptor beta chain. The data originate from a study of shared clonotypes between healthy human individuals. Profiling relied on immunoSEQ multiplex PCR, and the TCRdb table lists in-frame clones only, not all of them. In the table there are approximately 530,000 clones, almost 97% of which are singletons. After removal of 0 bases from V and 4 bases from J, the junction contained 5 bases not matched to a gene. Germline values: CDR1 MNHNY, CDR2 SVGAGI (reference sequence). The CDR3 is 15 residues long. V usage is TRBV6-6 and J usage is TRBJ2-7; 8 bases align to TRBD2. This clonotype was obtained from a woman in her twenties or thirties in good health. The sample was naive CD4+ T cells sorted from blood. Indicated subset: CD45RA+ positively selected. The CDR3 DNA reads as TGTGCCAGCAGTTACTCTAGCGGGAATGTTTACGAGCAGTACTTC. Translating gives CASSYSSGNVYEQYF.